Listed here are 21 T cell receptor beta chains from one sample, sequenced in a study of vaccination effects on CD4 cells after COVID-19. Antigens of these TCRs are unknown. Data came from immunoSEQ multiplex PCR; TCRdb stores just in-frame clones and leaves some out. The sample has about 74,000 clones; roughly three quarters are singletons. CD4+ T cell isolation took place after about 11 days of culture. The sample in question was CD4+ T cells from PBMCs cultured without peptide, obtained before COVID-19 vaccination. These receptors all stem from a human donor who received a COVID-19 vaccine.

The J gene is TRBJ1-2, the V gene TRBV24-1; D remains unclear. The CDR3 loop spans 13 amino acids. V was pared by 1 base and J by 1 base, with 3 bases between. The germline V gene has CDR1 KGHDR and CDR2 SFDVKD. The CDR3 DNA reads as TGTGCCACCAGTGATTTCAGTAACTATGGCTACACCTTC. Encoded protein: CATSDFSNYGYTF.

This rearrangement joins TRBV29-1 to TRBJ2-4, with D possibly being TRBD2 (5 bases). V dropped 7 bases and J dropped 5 bases, with 12 bases sitting between them. This CDR3 contains 12 residues. Germline-derived CDR1 and CDR2 are SQVTM and ANQGSEA. CDR3 sequence reads: CSGGAHQNIQYF. CDR3 DNA: TGCAGCGGGGGAGCCCACCAAAACATTCAGTACTTC.

The J gene is TRBJ2-2, the V gene TRBV2; 10 bases align to TRBD2. J was trimmed by 1 base and V by 7 bases; bases with no gene match: 3. This CDR3 has 15 residues. CDR1 and CDR2 from the germline V gene are SNHLY and FYNNEI. This CDR3 is CASNRLAGNTGELFF. The DNA of the CDR3 is TGTGCCAGCAACAGACTAGCGGGGAACACCGGGGAGCTGTTTTTT.

The V and J genes are TRBV28 and TRBJ1-3, with TRBD1 as a possible D gene (5 bases). CDR3 length: 16 residues. Deletions cut 2 bases from V and 4 bases from J, with 15 bases between. The germline V gene encodes CDR1 MDHEN and CDR2 SYDVKM. The CDR3 nucleotides are TGTGCCAGCAGTTTACATTCGGACATGGCCGGAAACACCATATATTTT. Its translation is CASSLHSDMAGNTIYF.

The genes are TRBV29-1 and TRBJ2-3; 11 nucleotides match TRBD2. The CDR3 runs 17 residues. CDR1 SQVTM and CDR2 ANQGSEA come from the germline V gene. V was pared by 4 bases and J by 1 base, with 10 bases of the junction left unmatched. The CDR3, as DNA: TGCAGCGTTGTCGGTATGGGTAGCGGGGGGGGCACAGATACGCAGTATTTT. This sequence encodes CSVVGMGSGGGTDTQYF.

This clone was recorded only once. In nucleotides, the CDR3 is TGTGCCAGCAGCCAATCCGGGACCTTTCAAGAGACCCAGTACTTC. Translated: CASSQSGTFQETQYF. The rearrangement joins TRBV6-5 to TRBJ2-5; the D gene could be TRBD1 or TRBD2 (5 bases each). Trimming cost V 6 bases and J 2 bases, with 16 bases left between them. This CDR3 spans 15 amino acids. Looked up from germline, CDR1 is MNHEY and CDR2 is SVGAGI.

The J gene is TRBJ2-3, the V gene TRBV28; 12 bases map to TRBD1. CDR1 and CDR2 (germline): MDHEN, SYDVKM. This CDR3 spans 13 amino acids. Losses at the gene ends were 11 bases for V and 6 bases for J; bases not matched to a gene: 6. The CDR3 loop is CAWGDRGPDTQYF. The DNA of the CDR3 is TGTGCCTGGGGGGACAGGGGGCCGGATACGCAGTATTTT. The entire variable domain, with the rest obtained from reference TRBV28 and TRBJ2-3, is as follows: DVKVTQSSRYLVKRTGEKVFLECVQDMDHENMFWYRQDPGLGLRLIYFSYDVKMKEKGDIPEGYSVSREKKERFSLILESASTNQTSMYLCAWGDRGPDTQYFGPGTRLTVL.

This clone was observed once. This sequence joins TRBV5-1 and TRBJ2-5; D is unclear. This CDR3 spans 14 amino acids. CDR1 and CDR2 (germline): SGHRS, YFSETQ. Trimming removed 2 bases at V and 3 bases at J, with 11 bases between. The CDR3 coding sequence is TGCGCCAGCAGCTTTACGTCCAGGAAAGAGACCCAGTACTTC. Its protein is CASSFTSRKETQYF.

This chain uses TRBV3-1 (or the pseudogene TRBV3-2) with TRBJ1-2; D gene ambiguous. The CDR3 is made up of 14 amino acids. From germline, CDR1 is LGHDT and CDR2 YNNKEL (reference sequence). V lost 1 base, J lost 2 bases, and 8 bases lay in between. The CDR3 DNA sequence: TGTGCCAGCAGCCAAGTGGGCGGGAACTATGGCTACACCTTC. It yields the protein CASSQVGGNYGYTF.

CDR3 DNA: TGTGCCAGCAGTTCGGGACTAGCAGGAGGCGAGCAGTACGTC. Translated, it gives CASSSGLAGGEQYV. This sequence joins TRBV27 and TRBJ2-7; 9 positions match TRBD2. The trim removed 4 bases at V and 6 bases at J, leaving 7 bases unmatched. Germline V gene lookup returns CDR1 MNHEY and CDR2 SMNVEV (reference sequence). The CDR3 extends over 14 amino acids.

This clone was seen only a few times. The rearrangement uses TRBV30 and TRBJ1-5; D may be TRBD1 (5 bases). The CDR3 extends over 13 amino acids. V was cut by 5 bases and J by 3 bases, with 11 bases left in between. From germline, CDR1 is GTSNPN and CDR2 SVGIG (reference sequence). The CDR3 reads CAWAPGTNQPQHF. The CDR3 nucleotides are TGTGCCTGGGCTCCGGGGACCAATCAGCCCCAGCATTTT.

The CDR3 DNA reads as TGTGCAAGTCGCCCGGCGGGGATCTCTAACGGCACCATATATTTT. As protein: CASRPAGISNGTIYF. V gene TRBV12-2 combines with J gene TRBJ1-3. TRBV12-2 is labeled a pseudogene. The CDR3 totals 15 residues.

This sequence joins TRBV5-4 and TRBJ1-1, with 7 bases fitting TRBD1. V trimming: 6 bases; J trimming: 0 bases; junction bases outside the gene matches: 11. The CDR3 loop spans 16 amino acids. Germline V gene sequence: CDR1 SGHNT, CDR2 YYREEE (reference sequence). The CDR3 DNA reads TGTGCCAGCACCCTAGGCCGTGGACAGGTGAACACTGAAGCTTTCTTT. Translated, it gives CASTLGRGQVNTEAFF.

CDR3 sequence: CASSVGGTNHNEQFF. In DNA form, the CDR3 reads TGTGCCAGCAGCGTAGGTGGGACGAACCACAATGAGCAGTTCTTC. The genes are TRBV9 and TRBJ2-1, with D perhaps TRBD1 or TRBD2 (5 bases each). The germline V and J ends were trimmed by 0 bases and 5 bases, with 12 bases remaining between them. Germline V gene data show CDR1 as SGDLS and CDR2 as YYNGEE. This CDR3 has 15 amino acids.

The chain recombines TRBV6-4 with TRBJ2-3; D is undetermined. Germline CDR1 reads MRHNA; CDR2 reads SNTAGT. The CDR3 spans 14 residues. V lost 6 bases and J lost 0, with 10 bases in between. CDR3 nucleotide sequence: TGTGCCAGCAGCCCTATGGCTAGCACAGATACGCAGTATTTT. This codes for CASSPMASTDTQYF.

The rearrangement joins TRBV12-3 or TRBV12-4 to TRBJ2-7; D uncertain. The CDR3 has 13 residues. The V gene lost 1 base and the J gene lost 1 base, with 5 bases spanning the gap. The CDR3 region is CASSLGRSYEQYV. The CDR3 nucleotides read TGTGCCAGCAGTTTAGGCAGATCCTACGAGCAGTACGTC.

The sample holds a few counts of this clone. The CDR3 DNA is TGTGCCAGCAGTTACGGAGTAAACTATGGCTACACCTTC. It translates to CASSYGVNYGYTF. V usage is TRBV6-2 or TRBV6-3 and J usage is TRBJ1-2; D remains unclear. The CDR3 covers 13 residues. Trimming stripped 2 bases from V and 2 bases from J, with 6 bases between. Per germline, CDR1 MNHEY and CDR2 SVGEGT.

The chain recombines TRBV5-1 with TRBJ2-6; unclear D gene. V shed 0 bases and J shed 3 bases, with 10 bases lying between them. Germline values: CDR1 SGHRS, CDR2 YFSETQ. The CDR3 consists of 16 residues. DNA of the CDR3: TGCGCCAGCAGCTTGGTAGCCGGGTATGGGGCCAACGTCCTGACTTTC. Its translation is CASSLVAGYGANVLTF. The variable domain in full, completed from reference TRBV5-1 and TRBJ2-6, reads KAGVTQTPRYLIKTRGQQVTLSCSPISGHRSVSWYQQTPGQGLQFLFEYFSETQRNKGNFPGRFSGRQFSNSRSEMNVSTLELGDSALYLCASSLVAGYGANVLTFGAGSRLTVL.

J is TRBJ2-7 and V is TRBV23-1; D gene ambiguous. TRBV23-1 is an ORF for which the function is uncertain. This CDR3 contains 17 residues. V was shortened by 3 bases and J by 0 bases, with 18 bases between the two germline ends. This CDR3 is CASSHTNSTLLSYEQYV. CDR3 sequence (DNA): TGCGCCAGCAGTCACACTAACTCAACTCTCCTCTCCTACGAGCAGTACGTC.

The chain employs TRBV29-1 and TRBJ1-2, with D possibly matching TRBD1 (6 bases). The germline CDR1 and CDR2 sequences are SQVTM and ANQGSEA. V lost 6 bases to trimming and J lost 9 bases, with 14 bases between them. This CDR3 has 11 residues. DNA for the CDR3: TGCAGCGTACCCTGGGGGGCTAGCTACACCTTC. Residues: CSVPWGASYTF.

J is TRBJ2-1 and V is TRBV4-1; TRBD1 agrees at 8 bases. Trimming at V came to 1 base and at J to 2 bases, leaving 4 bases not matched to a gene. The CDR3 contains 16 residues. Germline-derived CDR1 and CDR2 are MGHRA and YSYEKL. The chain's CDR3 is CASSQAATGAYNEQFF. In DNA, the CDR3 is TGCGCCAGCAGCCAAGCCGCGACAGGGGCCTACAATGAGCAGTTCTTC.